These T cell receptor beta chains were read from a single sample in a study of technical replicates of blood from several donors. Libraries were prepared by immunoSEQ multiplex PCR; TCRdb keeps only in-frame clonotypes and omits some of them. The sample includes 75,000 to 100,000 clones, about 95% of them seen just once. Specimen: T cells isolated from PBMCs. These receptors came from a human donor in good health. The CDR3 runs from the conserved cysteine through the conserved F or W.

cdr3_aa	v_call	cdr3_length	j_call
CASSERSSGRSTDTQYF	TRBV7-2	17	TRBJ2-3
CASSPGGPNYGYTF	TRBV27	14	TRBJ1-2
CASSAYDEQFF	TRBV6-5	11	TRBJ2-1
CASSQSGTSGGSYEQYF	TRBV4-1	17	TRBJ2-7
CASSQETGYGYTF	TRBV4-2	13	TRBJ1-2
CASSTRTSGSYNEQFF	TRBV7-9	16	TRBJ2-1
CASSDPTSGSSYEQYF	TRBV5-4	16	TRBJ2-7
CASSISTGGVYEQYF	TRBV5-1	15	TRBJ2-7
CASSWRAEDYEQYF	TRBV5-1	14	TRBJ2-7
CASIGKGRLETQYF	TRBV19	14	TRBJ2-5
CASSLGDRGLGEKLFF	TRBV11-2	16	TRBJ1-4
CASSIAGVNEQFF	TRBV19	13	TRBJ2-1
CASSLESRILPFGEQFF	TRBV13	17	TRBJ2-1
CASGRDSFYGYTF	TRBV27	13	TRBJ1-2
CASSSATSGRAYNEQFF	TRBV21-1	17	TRBJ2-1
CAIKGRELSTDTQYF	TRBV10-3	15	TRBJ2-3
CASSYLAGETQYF	TRBV6-5	13	TRBJ2-5
CASSQGTYYEQYF	TRBV4-2	13	TRBJ2-7
CASSPLGNEQFF	TRBV18	12	TRBJ2-1
CASSVTRDRVQPGANVLTF	TRBV9	19	TRBJ2-6
CASSLDTTGRNTIYF	TRBV11-3	15	TRBJ1-3
CASSQDAQGLYTGELFF	TRBV4-3	17	TRBJ2-2
CASSLQEGSPYNEQFF	TRBV7-2	16	TRBJ2-1
CASTPGITGELFF	TRBV21-1	13	TRBJ2-2